This TCR beta chain was identified in a study of PD-L1 blockade in urothelial cancer. General study findings and limits: Pretreatment clonality of the blood TCR repertoire below the median was predictive of superior survival.

Germline CDR1 is SGHTS and CDR2 is YDEGEE. V lost 4 bases, J lost 2 bases, and 19 bases lay in between. This CDR3 comprises 17 residues. On this clone itself: Its specificity is not known.

TCRdb keeps only in-frame clones here, not all; method: immunoSEQ multiplex PCR. Of about 100,000 clones in the sample, about 90% are singletons; the top ten hold almost 0.95%. The V and J genes are TRBV5-8 and TRBJ1-5; D is possibly TRBD1 (5 bases). The receptor's source is a woman of 80 years or more with urothelial cancer. This specimen consisted of PBMCs, obtained around atezolizumab (anti-PD-L1) treatment. CDR3: CASSPNVGTWGNQPQHF. The CDR3 nucleotides are TGTGCCAGCAGCCCCAACGTGGGGACTTGGGGCAATCAGCCCCAGCATTTT.